These 8 T cell receptor beta chains were all obtained from the same sample, sequenced in a study of shared clonotypes between healthy human individuals (dated by TCRdb to the early 2020s). Libraries were made using the immunoSEQ multiplex PCR assay. As stored in TCRdb, this immuneACCESS dataset retains in-frame rearrangements with V and J assigned. A fraction of the clones does not appear; measured against another copy, unresolved V genes explain less than half of the discrepancy, and the remainder lacks a known reason. The sample table contains 650,000 to 800,000 clones; only one count was recorded for 90% to 95% of them. Together, the top ten hold roughly 24% of the sample. CD8 naive samples were CD45RO-negative cells positively selected for CCR7, giving a CD45RA+CCR7+ population that excluded TemRA cells. The sequenced sample was naive CD8+ T cells sorted from blood. Reading the label with the study, this specimen's cell subset or site is: CD45RA+CCR7+. Every receptor here comes from a man under 40 in good health.

The chain couples TRBV28 to TRBJ2-7; unclear D gene. CDR1 MDHEN and CDR2 SYDVKM come from the germline V gene. CDR3 size: 14 residues. The germline V and J ends were trimmed by 6 bases and 0 bases, with 12 bases remaining between them. CDR3 coding DNA: TGTGCCAGCAGCACCCCAGACGGCTCCTACGAGCAGTACTTC. This translates into CASSTPDGSYEQYF.

The gene calls are TRBV7-9 and TRBJ1-2, with TRBD1 matching 9 bases. The V gene's germline CDR1 is SEHNR and CDR2 FQNEAQ (reference sequence). The CDR3 consists of 16 residues. Unmatched junction bases numbered 8, after V lost 5 bases and J lost 1 base. This chain's CDR3 is CASSTSTGGINYGYTF. DNA for the CDR3: TGTGCCAGCAGCACATCTACAGGGGGCATTAACTATGGCTACACCTTC.

This chain joins TRBV28 and TRBJ1-5; 7 nucleotides line up with TRBD1. The CDR3 consists of 14 residues. CDR1 MDHEN and CDR2 SYDVKM come from the germline V gene. With 9 bases clipped from V and 7 bases from J, the junction kept 12 bases outside the gene matches. DNA for the CDR3: TGTGCCAGTTCGGCCCGGACAGGTGGACAGCCCCAGCATTTT. Translation: CASSARTGGQPQHF.

The chain is built from TRBV5-1 and TRBJ2-7, with D possibly TRBD2 on 5 matching bases. Germline assignment: CDR1 SGHRS and CDR2 YFSETQ. The length of the CDR3 is 14 residues. V gave up 2 bases and J gave up 2 bases, with 11 bases separating them. The CDR3 DNA sequence: TGCGCCAGCAGCTTACGGCGGGCTACCTACGAGCAGTACTTC. It encodes CASSLRRATYEQYF. The whole variable domain, filled in from reference TRBV5-1 and TRBJ2-7, reads KAGVTQTPRYLIKTRGQQVTLSCSPISGHRSVSWYQQTPGQGLQFLFEYFSETQRNKGNFPGRFSGRQFSNSRSEMNVSTLELGDSALYLCASSLRRATYEQYFGPGTRLTVT.

The chain is built from TRBV7-2 and TRBJ2-2; D gene unclear. This CDR3 region has 13 residues. Trimming cost V 7 bases and J 5 bases, with 11 bases left between them. From germline, CDR1 is SGHTA and CDR2 FQGNSA. As DNA, the CDR3 is TGTGCCAGCACCTCGTTCAGGACCGGGGAGCTGTTTTTT. Translated: CASTSFRTGELFF.

The genes are TRBV13 and TRBJ2-5; tentative D call: TRBD2 (6 bases). The CDR3 is 15 amino acids. Deletions cut 1 base from V and 5 bases from J, with 14 bases between. CDR1 and CDR2 (germline): PRHDT, FYEKMQ (reference sequence). The CDR3 here is CASSLVITGAETQYF. CDR3 nucleotides: TGTGCCAGCAGCTTAGTAATTACGGGAGCGGAGACCCAGTACTTC. The full variable domain, rest sourced from reference TRBV13 and TRBJ2-5, is AAGVIQSPRHLIKEKRETATLKCYPIPRHDTVYWYQQGPGQDPQFLISFYEKMQSDKGSIPDRFSAQQFSDYHSELNMSSLELGDSALYFCASSLVITGAETQYFGPGTRLLVL.

The V gene is TRBV27, the J gene TRBJ2-7; D not certain. CDR1 is MNHEY and CDR2 is SMNVEV in the germline V gene (reference sequence). The CDR3 runs 13 residues. V lost 6 bases and J 4 bases, leaving 13 bases between the germline ends. The CDR3 sequence: CASRADTAYEQYF. Here the CDR3 DNA reads TGTGCCAGCAGGGCAGATACAGCATACGAGCAGTACTTC.

The chain employs TRBV30 and TRBJ1-1; unclear D gene. The germline gives CDR1 GTSNPN, CDR2 SVGIG (reference sequence). V lost 4 bases, J lost 5 bases, and 8 bases lay in between. CDR3 length equals 11 residues. The DNA for the CDR3 is TGTGCCTGGATCTTGTTGACTGAAGCTTTCTTT. Translation gives CAWILLTEAFF.